Listed below are T cell receptor beta chains from one sample, sequenced in a study of immune characterization of retroperitoneal liposarcoma. TCRdb reanalysed the PCR reads using MiXCR and keeps one entry per CDR3 protein. The data hold roughly 3,000 distinct CDR3 sequences, with approximately 39% observed a single time. The specimen was tumor tissue. The receptors were gathered from a male donor with retroperitoneal liposarcoma. Both conserved end residues are part of each CDR3. The order of the fields is clone size, CDR3 length, V gene, CDR3 protein. Some rows have no size entry. The others give once, few or many, or a class for an expanded clone.

>.|14|TRBV7-2
CASSLAGRPYEQYF
>.|16|TRBV7-3
CASSLRGTAFTGELFF
>.|16|TRBV6-1
CASSVEGSSGANVLTF
>medium-sized|15|TRBV11-2
CASSLDLSSYNEQFF
>.|15|TRBV7-8
CASSLGTSGRNEQYF
>once|15|TRBV6-4
CASSLGGGAGDTQYF
>.|11|TRBV6-6
CASQLGETQYF
>.|13|TRBV6-5
CASSYAWGDEQFF
>.|15|TRBV6-2/TRBV6-3
CASSYVVGFGETQYF
>few|15|TRBV7-6
CASSSSTGYQETQYF
>few|15|TRBV12-3/TRBV12-4
CASSLSQGAGNEQFF
>few|17|TRBV12-3/TRBV12-4
CASSHRGASGRANEQFF
>.|15|TRBV7-9
CASSLVSAGGAEQYF
>.|17|TRBV6-1
CASSEIPQQGEGNEQFF
>few|14|TRBV10-1
CATHQTSGRNEQYF
>many|16|TRBV7-8
CASSPRTSGLTDTQYF
>.|15|TRBV6-1
CASTPPSGGDTEAFF
>.|12|TRBV28
CASSLLYTEAFF
>.|14|TRBV7-2
CASSLGQDYNEQFF
>.|14|TRBV11-2
CASSVRVRGGEQYF
>.|14|TRBV11-3
CASSLGRREETQYF
>.|14|TRBV11-3
CASSSRGGTDTQYF
>few|15|TRBV7-3
CASSSTGDGTDTQYF
>few|15|TRBV15
CATSRGTSGSGEQYF
>medium-sized|13|TRBV6-1
CASSSGTENEQYF
>.|17|TRBV6-1
CASSVSGDRGRGDTQYF
>once|16|TRBV6-1
CASSEEVSMEGDTQYF
>.|14|TRBV25-1
CASSERTSTDTQYF
>once|16|TRBV9
CASSVKQGSSTDTQYF
>medium-sized|14|TRBV7-2
CASSLSGWSETQYF
>.|11|TRBV6-1
CASSWVTEAFF
>.|17|TRBV6-6
CASSYPKTSGDYNEQFF
>few|13|TRBV6-1
CASGGTAGRGYTF
>.|15|TRBV5-1
CASSSRTGYGVEQYF
>medium-sized|17|TRBV6-1
CASSPSGTDLNTGELFF
>.|17|TRBV6-1
CASSPLLGLPGDNEQYF
>.|15|TRBV6-1
CASSDGLTGDHEQYF
>medium-sized|16|TRBV6-1
CASRLHEATGDTEAFF
>.|13|TRBV6-1
CASRTGVNTEAFF
>.|19|TRBV2
CAIPRPHPYSGRWTGELFF
>.|16|TRBV6-1
CASTTVGSGSYNEQFF
>.|14|TRBV6-1
CASSDGGRAYEQYF
>.|19|TRBV25-1
CASSVHRGRRESCRREQYF
>medium-sized|16|TRBV12-3/TRBV12-4
CASSLRLIANTGELFF
>few|16|TRBV6-1
CASSSTAVPSTDTQYF
>few|12|TRBV6-1
CASSGSQETQYF
>.|15|TRBV19
CASSIGGQGGYEQFF
>few|17|TRBV6-6
CASSYPLAGGGLNEQFF
>few|15|TRBV7-6
CASSLDRGAAYEQFF
>many|13|TRBV6-6
CASSYRGGTEAFF
>few|16|TRBV7-6
CASSLAAGQLSYEQYF
>.|15|TRBV7-3
CASSLDGTSGNIQFF
>medium-sized|14|TRBV12-3/TRBV12-4
CASRGSGGGDEQFF